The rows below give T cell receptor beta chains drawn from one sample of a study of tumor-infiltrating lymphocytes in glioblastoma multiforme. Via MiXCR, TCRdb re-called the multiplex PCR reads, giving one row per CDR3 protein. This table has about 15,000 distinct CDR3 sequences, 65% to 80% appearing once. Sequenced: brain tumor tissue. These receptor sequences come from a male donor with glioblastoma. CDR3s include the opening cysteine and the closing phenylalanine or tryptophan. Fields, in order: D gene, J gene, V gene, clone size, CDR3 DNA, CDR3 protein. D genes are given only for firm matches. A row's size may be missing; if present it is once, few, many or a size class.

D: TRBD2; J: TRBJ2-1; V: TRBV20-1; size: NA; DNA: TGCAGAGCTAGTCGACCGGGTCTAGCGGGAATGGATGAGCAGTTCTTC; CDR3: CRASRPGLAGMDEQFF
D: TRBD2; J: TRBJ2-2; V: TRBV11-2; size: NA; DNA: TGTGCCATCAGCTTAGTCCGTTCCAGCGGGGGCTCGAACACCGGGGAGCTGGTTTTT; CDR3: CAISLVRSSGGSNTGELVF
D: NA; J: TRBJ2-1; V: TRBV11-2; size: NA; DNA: TGTGCCAGCAGCTTAGATAGGGGGAATGAGGAGATATTC; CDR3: CASSLDRGNEEIF
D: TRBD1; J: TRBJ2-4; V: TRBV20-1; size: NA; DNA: TGCAGTGCTAGAGACCCTACCAGGGGGATTCGGAAAGCCAAAAACATTCAGTACTTC; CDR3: CSARDPTRGIRKAKNIQYF
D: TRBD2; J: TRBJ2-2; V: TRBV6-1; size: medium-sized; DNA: TGTGCCAGCAGTGAATACGGGGCGGGAGTCACCGGGGAGCTGTTTTTT; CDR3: CASSEYGAGVTGELFF
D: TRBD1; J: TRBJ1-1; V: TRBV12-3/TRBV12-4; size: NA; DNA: TGTGCCAGCAGAAATGACAGGGGCCGGCTGAACACTGAAGCTTTCTTT; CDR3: CASRNDRGRLNTEAFF
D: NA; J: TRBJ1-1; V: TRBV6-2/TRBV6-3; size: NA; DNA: TGTGCCAGGATCGCCGCCGTCCCACAGGATGAAGCTTTCTTT; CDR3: CARIAAVPQDEAFF
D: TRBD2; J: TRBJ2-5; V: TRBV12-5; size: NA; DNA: TGTGCTAGTGGTTTGCTAGCGGGAGGGCAAGAGACCCAGTACTTC; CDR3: CASGLLAGGQETQYF
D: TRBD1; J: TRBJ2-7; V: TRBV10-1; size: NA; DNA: TGCGCCAGCAGTGGAATTGGGACAGGGGATTTATATGAGCAGTACTTC; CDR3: CASSGIGTGDLYEQYF
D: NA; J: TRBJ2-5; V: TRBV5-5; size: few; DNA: TGTGCCAGCAGGGGGGGGGGCGAGACCCAGTACTTC; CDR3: CASRGGGETQYF
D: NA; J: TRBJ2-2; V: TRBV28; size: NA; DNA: TGTGCCGGCAATACGCAGGGGGGTCGCACCGGGGAGCTGTTTTTT; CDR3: CAGNTQGGRTGELFF
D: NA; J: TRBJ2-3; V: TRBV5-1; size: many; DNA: TGCGCCAGCTCCGGACTAATGAGCACAGATACGCAGTATTTT; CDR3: CASSGLMSTDTQYF
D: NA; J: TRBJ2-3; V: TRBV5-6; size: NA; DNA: TGTGCCAGCAGCTGGCGAGATCCGCAGTACTTT; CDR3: CASSWRDPQYF
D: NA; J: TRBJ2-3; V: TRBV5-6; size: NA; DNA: TGTGCCAGCAGCTGGGCAAGGACGCCAGTCACAGATACGCAGTATTTT; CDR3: CASSWARTPVTDTQYF
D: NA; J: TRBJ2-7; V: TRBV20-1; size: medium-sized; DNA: TGCAGCCTGCGCGCTGGGATGGAGACAGGCGAGCAGTACTTC; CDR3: CSLRAGMETGEQYF
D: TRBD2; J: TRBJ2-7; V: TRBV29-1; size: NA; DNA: TGCAGCGTTGAATTAGGGACTAGTGGGAGCGACAAGCAGTATTTC; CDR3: CSVELGTSGSDKQYF
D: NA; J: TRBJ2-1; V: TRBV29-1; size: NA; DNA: TGCAGCGTTGAAGATCAAAGCCGTCGCTCCTACAATGAGCAGTTCTTC; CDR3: CSVEDQSRRSYNEQFF
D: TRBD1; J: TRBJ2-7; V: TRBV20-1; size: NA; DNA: TGCAGTGCTACGACAGGGTTCAACGAGCAGTACTTC; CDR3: CSATTGFNEQYF
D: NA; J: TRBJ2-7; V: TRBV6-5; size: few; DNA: TGTGCCAGCAGCCTCTCTCGGGCGTACGAGCAGTACTTC; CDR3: CASSLSRAYEQYF
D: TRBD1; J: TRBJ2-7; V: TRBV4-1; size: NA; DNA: TGCGCCAGCAGCCAAGATTGGCCAGGGGGTTCCTACGAGCAGTACTTC; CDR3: CASSQDWPGGSYEQYF